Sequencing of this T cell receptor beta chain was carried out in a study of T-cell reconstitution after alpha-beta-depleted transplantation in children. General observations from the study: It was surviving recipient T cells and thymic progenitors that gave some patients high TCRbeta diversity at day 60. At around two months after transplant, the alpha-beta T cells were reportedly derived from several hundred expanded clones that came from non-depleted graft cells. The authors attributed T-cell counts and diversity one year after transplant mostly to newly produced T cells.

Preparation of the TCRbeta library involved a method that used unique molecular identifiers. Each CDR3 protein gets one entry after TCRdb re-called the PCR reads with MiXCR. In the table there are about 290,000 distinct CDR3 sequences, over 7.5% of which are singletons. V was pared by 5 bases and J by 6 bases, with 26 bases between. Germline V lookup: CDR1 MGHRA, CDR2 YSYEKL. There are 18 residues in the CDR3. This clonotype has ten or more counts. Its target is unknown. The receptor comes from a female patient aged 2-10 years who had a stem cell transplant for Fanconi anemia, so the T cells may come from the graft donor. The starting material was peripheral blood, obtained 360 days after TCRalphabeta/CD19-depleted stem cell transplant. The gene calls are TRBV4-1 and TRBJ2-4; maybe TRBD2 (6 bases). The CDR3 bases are TGCGCCAGCAGCAAAACCCCGACAAAACGGGAGAACACAAACATTCAGTACTTC. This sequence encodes CASSKTPTKRENTNIQYF.